These 18 T cell receptor beta chains share one sample of origin, sequenced in a study of human T cells and chemical hapten exposure. Time point here: patch test 1, 2 weeks after DPC sensitization. Documented treatment: therapeutic diphenylcyclopropenone sensitization with weekly scalp DPC. TCRdb fed the RACE reads into MiXCR, producing one record per CDR3 protein. The sample shows about 57,000 distinct CDR3 sequences, 7% to 10% of them seen only once. Sequencing used whole blood, obtained in connection with sensitization to the hapten diphenylcyclopropenone (DPC). Source of these receptors: a woman between 40 and 55 years old with alopecia areata. Some clones in this sample may be carry-over from other donors' samples.

The chain recombines TRBV6-5 with TRBJ2-3; D possibly matches TRBD1 or TRBD2 (5 bases each). The V end was cut by 6 bases, the J end by 3 bases, with 16 bases between. The CDR3 extends over 15 amino acids. Germline CDR1 reads MNHEY; CDR2 reads SVGAGI. The CDR3 nucleotides are TGTGCCAGCAGGTCGGCCGGGGCCCGTACAGATACGCAGTATTTT. Its translation: CASRSAGARTDTQYF.

The chain combines TRBV9 with TRBJ1-5; D is unresolved. This CDR3 region has 16 residues. Trimming removed 4 bases from V and 1 base from J, with 15 bases in between. The V gene's germline CDR1 is SGDLS and CDR2 YYNGEE. The CDR3 region has the DNA TGTGCCAGCAGCCTAATAGGAAGGCAGAGCAATCAGCCCCAGCATTTT. Residues: CASSLIGRQSNQPQHF.

This clonotype was observed many times. The CDR3: CASSLAGAGELFF. As DNA, the CDR3 is TGTGCCAGCAGTTTAGCGGGAGCCGGGGAGCTGTTTTTT. The genes are TRBV12-3 or TRBV12-4 and TRBJ2-2, with a possible D match to TRBD2 (5 bases). This CDR3 is 13 amino acids long. The V end lost 0 bases, the J end lost 6 bases, and 5 bases lay between the germline ends.

This clonotype was detected ten times or more. The chain employs TRBV6-1 and TRBJ1-5, with 7 bases lining up with TRBD1. CDR1 is MNHNS and CDR2 is SASEGT in the germline V gene. The ends lost 2 bases at V and 2 bases at J; junction bases unmatched: 3. CDR3 length: 15 amino acids. The CDR3 here is CASSELTGGNQPQHF. The DNA of the CDR3 is TGTGCCAGCAGTGAACTTACAGGGGGCAATCAGCCCCAGCATTTT.

This clonotype was recorded at least ten times. The chain carries TRBV28 and TRBJ1-5; possible D gene TRBD1, 5 bases. CDR1 is MDHEN and CDR2 is SYDVKM in the germline V gene. CDR3 length: 15 amino acids. Trimming stripped 6 bases from V and 2 bases from J, with 14 bases between. The CDR3 DNA sequence: TGTGCCAGCAGACCAGGGCGGAGGGGCAATCAGCCCCAGCATTTT. Its protein product is CASRPGRRGNQPQHF.

This clonotype came up a few times. V usage is TRBV7-9 and J usage is TRBJ1-1; no clear D. The V gene lost 3 bases and the J gene lost 1 base, with 12 bases spanning the gap. CDR1 is SEHNR and CDR2 is FQNEAQ in the germline V gene (reference sequence). The length of the CDR3 is 15 residues. The chain's CDR3 is CASSLFSPKNTEAFF. DNA of the CDR3: TGTGCCAGCAGCTTGTTTAGTCCGAAGAACACTGAAGCTTTCTTT.

This clonotype has just a few counts. The chain uses TRBV4-3 and TRBJ1-1; tentative D call: TRBD1 (5 bases). This CDR3 comprises 12 residues. V lost 1 base to trimming and J lost 10 bases, with 10 bases between them. The V gene's germline CDR1 is LGHNA and CDR2 YSLEER. The CDR3 DNA sequence: TGCGCCAGCAGCCAAGTCCGGGGGAGAGCTTTCTTT. Translated: CASSQVRGRAFF.

This clonotype was recorded many times. The chain links TRBV7-9 to TRBJ2-3; possible D gene TRBD2, 6 bases. V was shortened by 7 bases and J by 4 bases, with 15 bases between the two germline ends. Germline V gene sequence: CDR1 SEHNR, CDR2 FQNEAQ (reference sequence). The CDR3 length is 14 residues. CDR3 loop: CASTDGGISDTQYF. The CDR3 region has the DNA TGTGCCAGCACCGACGGCGGGATCTCAGATACGCAGTATTTT.

The chain joins TRBV5-5 to TRBJ1-2; 8 nucleotides match TRBD1. The CDR3 contains 12 residues. Germline trimming cut 7 bases from V and 4 bases from J; bases unmatched to any gene: 3. CDR1 is SGHKS, CDR2 YYEKEE, per germline (reference sequence). CDR3 coding DNA: TGTGCCAGCGGACAGGGCGGCTATGGCTACACCTTC. Protein sequence: CASGQGGYGYTF.

The chain employs TRBV20-1 and TRBJ2-1, with 9 bases lining up with TRBD1. CDR1 and CDR2 (germline): DFQATT, SNEGSKA (reference sequence). The CDR3 loop spans 14 amino acids. Trimming removed 6 bases from V and 4 bases from J; junction bases left unmatched: 7. For the CDR3, the DNA is TGCAGTGCCATTACAGGGGGCGGGTACAATGAGCAGTTCTTC. Translation: CSAITGGGYNEQFF.

This clonotype came up many times. This rearrangement joins TRBV28 to TRBJ2-2, with D perhaps assigned TRBD1 or TRBD2 (5 bases each). CDR1 is MDHEN and CDR2 is SYDVKM in the germline V gene. The CDR3 spans 15 residues. Trimming stripped 5 bases from V and 2 bases from J, with 12 bases between. The CDR3 spells CASSTWDGNTGELFF. The CDR3, as DNA: TGTGCCAGCAGTACATGGGACGGAAACACCGGGGAGCTGTTTTTT.

This clonotype was detected ten times or more. This chain joins TRBV6-5 and TRBJ1-5; D might be TRBD1 (5 bases). Trimming stripped 2 bases from V and 0 bases from J, with 5 bases between. The CDR3 is made up of 14 amino acids. Germline values: CDR1 MNHEY, CDR2 SVGAGI. CDR3: CASSYDSSNQPQHF. CDR3 nucleotide sequence: TGTGCCAGCAGTTACGACAGTAGCAATCAGCCCCAGCATTTT.

This clonotype was recorded many times. V gene TRBV6-2 or TRBV6-3 combines with J gene TRBJ2-4; no reliable D call. V gave up 0 bases and J gave up 2 bases, with 5 bases separating them. The CDR3 spans 14 residues. Germline V gives CDR1 MNHEY, CDR2 SVGEGT. CDR3 nucleotides: TGTGCCAGCAGTTACTCAGGGACCAAAAACATTCAGTACTTC. Translating it yields CASSYSGTKNIQYF.

There are many counts of this clonotype. The V and J genes are TRBV30 and TRBJ1-1, with unresolved D. This CDR3 has 13 residues. Deletions cut 3 bases from V and 3 bases from J, with 11 bases between. CDR1 and CDR2 from the germline V gene are GTSNPN and SVGIG (reference sequence). The CDR3 nucleotides read TGTGCCTGGAGCGAGAGGATTCACACTGAAGCTTTCTTT. The encoded protein is CAWSERIHTEAFF.

This clonotype was picked up many times. The chain carries TRBV15 and TRBJ1-4; D remains ambiguous. Germline lookup yields CDR1 LNHNV and CDR2 YYDKDF (reference sequence). The CDR3 runs 16 residues. V lost 5 bases and J 3 bases, leaving 16 bases between the germline ends. The chain's CDR3 is CATSSLNAGANEKLFF. The CDR3 nucleotides are TGTGCCACCAGCTCCCTGAATGCAGGAGCTAATGAAAAACTGTTTTTT.

This clonotype was seen a few times. This sequence joins TRBV6-1 and TRBJ2-2; D gene ambiguous. Trimming took off 4 bases at V and 3 bases at J, with 12 bases between the two ends. CDR1 MNHNS and CDR2 SASEGT come from the germline V gene. This CDR3 spans 15 amino acids. This CDR3 is CASSVGSHYTGELFF. In DNA form, the CDR3 reads TGTGCCAGCAGTGTCGGAAGCCATTACACCGGGGAGCTGTTTTTT.

The V gene is TRBV6-2 or TRBV6-3, the J gene TRBJ2-3; 7 bases align to TRBD2. Trimming cost V 6 bases and J 5 bases; bases outside gene matches: 11. Germline CDR1 MNHEY, CDR2 SVGEGT. This CDR3 comprises 15 residues. DNA for the CDR3: TGTGCCAGCAGCCCTTCCGGGGGGTCTGGAGATACGCAGTATTTT. Translated, it gives CASSPSGGSGDTQYF.

This clonotype was counted once. The chain employs TRBV9 and TRBJ2-7; perhaps TRBD2 as D (6 bases). Germline values: CDR1 SGDLS, CDR2 YYNGEE. The V end was cut by 0 bases, the J end by 7 bases, with 17 bases between. This CDR3 is 15 amino acids long. The CDR3 DNA reads TGTGCCAGCAGCGTAGTCTCGGGGGTTTCCGGAGAGCAGTACTTC. This encodes CASSVVSGVSGEQYF.